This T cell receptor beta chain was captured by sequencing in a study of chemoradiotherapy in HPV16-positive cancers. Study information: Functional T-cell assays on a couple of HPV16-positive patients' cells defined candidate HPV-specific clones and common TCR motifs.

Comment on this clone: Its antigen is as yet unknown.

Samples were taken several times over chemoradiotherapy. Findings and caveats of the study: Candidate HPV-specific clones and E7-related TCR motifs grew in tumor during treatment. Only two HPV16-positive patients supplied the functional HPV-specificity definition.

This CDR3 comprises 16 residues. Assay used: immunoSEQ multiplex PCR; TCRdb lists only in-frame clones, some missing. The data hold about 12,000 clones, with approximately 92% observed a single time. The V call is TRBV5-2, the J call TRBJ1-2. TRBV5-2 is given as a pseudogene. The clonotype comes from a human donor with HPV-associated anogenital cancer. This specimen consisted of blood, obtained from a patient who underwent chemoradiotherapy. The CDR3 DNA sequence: TGTGCCAGCAATACCAATGGAGAGCGAAAGACCTATGGCTACACCTTC. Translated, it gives CASNTNGERKTYGYTF.